Below, 31 T cell receptor beta chains from the same sample are listed, as sequenced in a study of CD8 T cells in ankylosing spondylitis. These TCRs' antigens remain unknown. General study points: The study identified a TCR beta motif of under ten highly homologous variants that appeared characteristic of ankylosing spondylitis blood.

MiXCR was run by TCRdb on the 5' RACE reads, yielding one entry per CDR3 protein. The sample has more than 400,000 distinct CDR3 sequences; 5.3% are singletons. The sequenced sample consisted of blood, either unsorted or a sorted T cell fraction (not recorded which). The receptors come from a male donor with ankylosing spondylitis.

In its sample, this clonotype was seen many times. V usage is TRBV27 and J usage is TRBJ1-2, with D possibly matching TRBD1 (5 bases). V was clipped by 0 bases and J by 4 bases, with 15 bases between them. This CDR3 region has 16 residues. From germline, CDR1 is MNHEY and CDR2 SMNVEV (reference sequence). This CDR3 is CASSLSPRVPPYGYTF. The CDR3 region has the DNA TGTGCCAGCAGTTTATCACCCAGGGTGCCTCCCTATGGCTACACCTTC.

Ten or more counts support this clonotype. The chain couples TRBV4-3 to TRBJ2-1, with D possibly being TRBD1 or TRBD2 (5 bases each). The V and J ends lost 1 base and 3 bases respectively, with 10 bases between them. Per the germline V gene, CDR1 is LGHNA and CDR2 is YSLEER. This CDR3 is built from 15 residues. The CDR3 nucleotides read TGCGCCAGCAGCCAAGTCGGGGCGCGCTACAATGAGCAGTTCTTC. Translation: CASSQVGARYNEQFF.

Many counts were recorded for this clonotype. The chain couples TRBV29-1 to TRBJ2-1; D remains unclear. V lost 7 bases to trimming and J lost 4 bases, with 11 bases between them. Germline assignment: CDR1 SQVTM and CDR2 ANQGSEA. This CDR3 region has 12 residues. CDR3 nucleotides: TGCAGCGCTTCCCTTAGTTACAATGAGCAGTTCTTC. Its protein is CSASLSYNEQFF.

This clonotype has a count of ten or more. The V gene is TRBV7-9, the J gene TRBJ2-2, with D unresolved. The CDR3 has 15 amino acids. The V and J ends lost 2 bases and 0 bases respectively, with 7 bases between them. Germline V gene sequence: CDR1 SEHNR, CDR2 FQNEAQ (reference sequence). The CDR3, as DNA: TGTGCCAGCAGCTTACTAAATACGAACACCGGGGAGCTGTTTTTT. This sequence encodes CASSLLNTNTGELFF.

To note about this clonotype: An end of the junction differs from the germline gene, which may be a read error. V gene TRBV5-8 combines with J gene TRBJ2-1; D tentatively fits TRBD1 or TRBD2 (5 bases each). There are 16 residues in the CDR3. The germline V gene has CDR1 SGHTS and CDR2 YDEGEE. In DNA, the CDR3 is TGTGCCATCAGCCCGGGGCTCCGCAGCTCCTACAATGAGCAGTTCTTC. Its translation: CAISPGLRSSYNEQFF.

Of note for this clonotype: With a much larger clone just one base away, this may be a read error. This chain connects TRBV7-2 to TRBJ2-7; possibly TRBD2 for D (6 bases). Germline assignment: CDR1 SGHTA and CDR2 FQGNSA. This CDR3 has 15 amino acids. CDR3 sequence reads: CASSPLARSGYEQHF. CDR3 bases: TGTGCCAGCAGCCCCCTAGCGCGATCTGGTTACGAGCAGCACTTC.

On this clonotype: A much larger clone lies one base from this, so it may be a read error. The rearrangement links TRBV7-9 to TRBJ1-1; tentative D call: TRBD1 (5 bases). CDR3 length: 15 amino acids. In germline, CDR1 is SEHNR, CDR2 FQNEAQ (reference sequence). CDR3: CAISLAGGGVTEAFF. In DNA form, the CDR3 reads TGTGCCATCAGCTTAGCCGGGGGGGGTGTCACTGAAGCTTTCTTT.

In the case of this clonotype: Possible read error: a much larger clone is one base away. The chain carries TRBV4-2 and TRBJ2-1, with 8 nucleotides matching TRBD2. CDR3 length: 17 residues. Trimming at V came to 1 base and at J to 9 bases, leaving 14 bases not matched to a gene. Germline V gene data show CDR1 as LGHNA and CDR2 as YNFKEQ. This CDR3 is CASSQVVSTSGSIEQFF. The CDR3 DNA reads TGTGCCAGCAGCCAAGTCGTCTCTACTAGCGGATCCATTGAGCAGTTCTTC.

In this sample, this clonotype turned up a few times. V gene TRBV5-8 combines with J gene TRBJ2-3; 8 bases map to TRBD1. The V gene's germline CDR1 is SGHTS and CDR2 YDEGEE. J lost 0 bases, V lost 4 bases, and 10 bases had no gene match. The CDR3 runs 17 residues. The CDR3 is CASSTWTGTKSTDTQYF. The CDR3 DNA reads as TGTGCCAGCAGCACGTGGACAGGGACGAAAAGCACAGATACGCAGTATTTT.

This clonotype has a count of ten or more. The DNA for the CDR3 is TGCGCCAGCAGCTTGACCCGGGACGGCACTGAAGCTTTCTTT. It is translated as CASSLTRDGTEAFF. The chain employs TRBV5-1 and TRBJ1-1; TRBD1 is a possible D gene (5 bases). The CDR3 is made up of 14 amino acids. Germline CDR1 is SGHRS and CDR2 is YFSETQ. The germline V and J ends were trimmed by 1 base and 4 bases, with 11 bases remaining between them.

This clonotype was observed at least ten times. The DNA for the CDR3 is TGCAGTGCCCCGGGACTAGCGGGGTTAAGCTCCTACAATGAGCAGTTCTTC. It specifies CSAPGLAGLSSYNEQFF. The V gene is TRBV20-1, the J gene TRBJ2-1; TRBD2 matches at 13 bases. The CDR3 runs 17 residues. The J segment lost 0 bases and the V segment lost 6 bases, leaving 8 bases of the junction unmatched. Germline V gives CDR1 DFQATT, CDR2 SNEGSKA (reference sequence).

This clonotype was seen ten or more times. CDR3 in amino acids: CASSQDRGPLSYTF. CDR3 bases: TGCGCCAGCAGCCAAGATAGGGGACCCCTTAGCTACACCTTC. V is TRBV4-3 and J is TRBJ1-2; a weak D match, TRBD1 (5 bases). Per germline, CDR1 LGHNA and CDR2 YSLEER. With 0 bases removed from V and 9 bases from J, the gap between germline ends came to 14 bases. The CDR3 covers 14 residues.

The sample holds many counts of this clonotype. This chain joins TRBV15 and TRBJ2-1; possibly TRBD2 for D (6 bases). Per germline, CDR1 LNHNV and CDR2 YYDKDF (reference sequence). The CDR3 spans 15 residues. V shed 1 base and J shed 4 bases, with 11 bases lying between them. The CDR3 bases are TGTGCCACCAGCAGAGGTAGCGGAGTTTACAATGAGCAGTTCTTC. This gives the protein CATSRGSGVYNEQFF.

This clonotype showed up many times. The gene calls are TRBV11-2 and TRBJ2-3; 10 bases agree with TRBD2. CDR1 and CDR2 from the germline V gene are SGHAT and FQNNGV. V lost 5 bases, J lost 1 base, and 6 bases stayed unmatched. The CDR3 runs to 16 residues. The CDR3 spells CASSTLGLAGTDTQYF. The CDR3 coding sequence is TGTGCCAGCAGCACCCTAGGACTAGCGGGCACAGATACGCAGTATTTT.

This clonotype was seen many times. The genes are TRBV2 and TRBJ1-1, with D possibly matching TRBD1 (6 bases). CDR3 size: 10 residues. Germline V gives CDR1 SNHLY, CDR2 FYNNEI. The ends were cut back, 7 bases at V and 10 bases at J, with 10 bases in the middle. For the CDR3, the DNA is TGTGCCAGCAATCGAGGGGGAGCTTTCTTT. Protein product: CASNRGGAFF.

As concerns this clonotype: A much larger clone differs from this one at a single base, so this may be a read error. The rearrangement links TRBV6-5 to TRBJ2-1; 12 bases agree with TRBD2. Per germline, CDR1 MNHEY and CDR2 SVGAGI. Trimming cost V 4 bases and J 9 bases; bases outside gene matches: 10. The CDR3 consists of 16 residues. The CDR3 bases are TGTGCCAGCAGTTCCCTAAGACTAGCGGGAGTAACTGAGCAGTTCTTC. Encoded protein: CASSSLRLAGVTEQFF.

This clonotype came up many times. The chain has TRBV27 and TRBJ1-2; the D gene is possibly TRBD1 (5 bases). V was trimmed by 2 bases and J by 2 bases, leaving 15 bases between them. Germline loops: CDR1 MNHEY, CDR2 SMNVEV (reference sequence). This CDR3 region has 16 residues. The CDR3 DNA sequence: TGTGCCAGCAGTTTAAATAGGCGAGGGGCGAACTATGGCTACACCTTC. Its translation: CASSLNRRGANYGYTF.

J is TRBJ2-7 and V is TRBV20-1; possible D gene TRBD2, 7 bases. Trimming cost V 4 bases and J 0 bases, with 13 bases left between them. The CDR3 runs 14 residues. The germline V gene has CDR1 DFQATT and CDR2 SNEGSKA (reference sequence). CDR3 in DNA: TGCAGTGCTAAGGGGGGGCCACCCTCCTACGAGCAGTACTTC. Translation: CSAKGGPPSYEQYF.

There are many counts of this clonotype. V usage is TRBV7-8 and J usage is TRBJ1-5; D gene uncertain. This CDR3 has 12 residues. Germline V CDR1 and CDR2: SGHVS, FQNEAQ. V lost 1 base to trimming and J lost 9 bases, with 7 bases between them. CDR3 amino acids: CASSLDRWPQHF. DNA for the CDR3: TGTGCCAGCAGCTTAGATCGGTGGCCCCAGCATTTT.

This clonotype has just a few counts. This rearrangement joins TRBV20-1 to TRBJ2-1; 12 nucleotides line up with TRBD2. The CDR3 runs 19 residues. Germline CDR1 and CDR2: DFQATT and SNEGSKA (reference sequence). The V gene end was trimmed by 0 bases and the J gene end by 0 bases; junction bases not matched to a gene: 9. The CDR3 DNA is TGCAGTGCTAGAGAAGCCGGGACTAGCGGGTCATACTCCTACAATGAGCAGTTCTTC. Translated, it gives CSAREAGTSGSYSYNEQFF.

The chain is built from TRBV5-1 and TRBJ2-7; TRBD1 matches at 8 bases. V lost 0 bases and J lost 0; bases outside the gene matches: 23. The CDR3 runs 22 residues. Germline CDR1 is SGHRS and CDR2 is YFSETQ. The CDR3 protein is CASSLASYRGMGGTSSSYEQYF. The CDR3 bases are TGCGCCAGCAGCTTGGCCTCTTACAGGGGGATGGGGGGCACATCGAGCTCCTACGAGCAGTACTTC.

At least ten counts were recorded for this clonotype. This sequence joins TRBV5-1 and TRBJ2-7; a possible D gene is TRBD2 (5 bases). Germline-derived CDR1 and CDR2 are SGHRS and YFSETQ. V was cut by 4 bases and J by 1 base, with 15 bases left in between. The CDR3 sequence is 15 residues long. The CDR3 region has the DNA TGCGCCAGCAGCACCGGGGTTGGTCTTTCCTACGAGCAGTACTTC. This encodes CASSTGVGLSYEQYF.

This clonotype was seen repeatedly, ten times or more. The rearrangement links TRBV5-1 to TRBJ2-7; D tentatively fits TRBD1 or TRBD2 (6 bases each). The V gene's germline CDR1 is SGHRS and CDR2 YFSETQ. The CDR3 extends over 21 amino acids. Trimming stripped 4 bases from V and 3 bases from J, with 35 bases between. CDR3 nucleotide sequence: TGCGCCAGCAGCCGTCCTGGCGGGACACCCTCGAGCCCAAAGACATACTACGAGCAGTACTTC. Translated: CASSRPGGTPSSPKTYYEQYF.

The DNA for the CDR3 is TGTGCCAGCAGCTTACCAAAGGGGGGCGGGGGCCTCCTGGGTGAGCAGTTCTTC. Translation: CASSLPKGGGGLLGEQFF. J is TRBJ2-1 and V is TRBV11-2; D is perhaps TRBD2 (7 bases). The CDR3 runs 18 residues. Trimming pared 2 bases from V and 9 bases from J, leaving 26 bases between. Germline CDR1 SGHAT, CDR2 FQNNGV.

This clonotype was counted ten times or more. The V and J genes are TRBV10-3 and TRBJ2-1; perhaps TRBD1 as D (6 bases). The CDR3 runs 13 residues. Trimming left V 6 bases short and J 10 bases short, with 16 bases between. Per germline, CDR1 ENHRY and CDR2 SYGVKD. Here the CDR3 DNA reads TGTGCCATCAGGGGGGCCGCTCTCGAGGAGCAGTTCTTC. This codes for CAIRGAALEEQFF.

This clonotype appeared many times. This chain links TRBV4-3 with TRBJ1-6; 8 bases map to TRBD1. The V and J ends lost 4 bases and 10 bases, in that order; junction bases with no gene match: 12. The germline CDR1 and CDR2 sequences are LGHNA and YSLEER. The CDR3 extends over 16 amino acids. The CDR3 bases are TGCGCCAGCAGCCTTGACAGGGGCGCGACTGGGTCACCCCTCCACTTT. This sequence encodes CASSLDRGATGSPLHF.

This clonotype was observed at least ten times. The chain joins TRBV5-1 to TRBJ2-7; D tentatively reads TRBD1 or TRBD2 (5 bases each). Germline CDR1 and CDR2: SGHRS and YFSETQ. V was pared by 2 bases and J by 2 bases, with 8 bases between. CDR3 length: 13 residues. The CDR3 DNA sequence: TGCGCCAGCAGCTTTGGGGACCCCTACGAGCAGTACTTC. Translating it yields CASSFGDPYEQYF.

Many counts were recorded for this clonotype. The rearrangement links TRBV4-3 to TRBJ2-1, with TRBD1 matching over 9 bases. Germline-derived CDR1 and CDR2 are LGHNA and YSLEER. After removal of 1 base from V and 1 base from J, the junction contained 2 bases not matched to a gene. This CDR3 is 16 amino acids long. The CDR3 coding sequence is TGCGCCAGCAGCCAAGCCGGGACAGGGTCCTACAATGAGCAGTTCTTC. This sequence encodes CASSQAGTGSYNEQFF.

This clonotype was picked up many times. The chain couples TRBV6-2 or TRBV6-3 to TRBJ2-1; D uncertain. This CDR3 spans 13 amino acids. The germline CDR1 and CDR2 sequences are MNHEY and SVGEGT. V lost 5 bases to trimming and J lost 4 bases, with 9 bases between them. CDR3 region: CASSRPEYNEQFF. The CDR3 DNA reads TGTGCCAGCAGTCGTCCAGAGTACAATGAGCAGTTCTTC.

This clonotype showed up many times. V gene TRBV7-9 combines with J gene TRBJ1-1; D may be TRBD1 (5 bases). Germline CDR1 is SEHNR and CDR2 is FQNEAQ (reference sequence). The CDR3 covers 14 residues. V lost 5 bases and J 1 base, leaving 11 bases between the germline ends. The CDR3 DNA follows: TGTGCCAGCAGCGGCCCGGGGCCGAACACTGAAGCTTTCTTT. This gives the protein CASSGPGPNTEAFF.

At least ten counts were recorded for this clonotype. V is TRBV5-1 and J is TRBJ2-2, with TRBD1 identical over 9 bases. The CDR3 contains 15 residues. Germline-derived CDR1 and CDR2 are SGHRS and YFSETQ. J was trimmed by 5 bases and V by 0 bases; bases with no gene match: 2. CDR3 protein: CASSLEGQGTGELFF. The CDR3 DNA reads TGCGCCAGCAGCTTGGAGGGACAGGGAACCGGGGAGCTGTTTTTT.